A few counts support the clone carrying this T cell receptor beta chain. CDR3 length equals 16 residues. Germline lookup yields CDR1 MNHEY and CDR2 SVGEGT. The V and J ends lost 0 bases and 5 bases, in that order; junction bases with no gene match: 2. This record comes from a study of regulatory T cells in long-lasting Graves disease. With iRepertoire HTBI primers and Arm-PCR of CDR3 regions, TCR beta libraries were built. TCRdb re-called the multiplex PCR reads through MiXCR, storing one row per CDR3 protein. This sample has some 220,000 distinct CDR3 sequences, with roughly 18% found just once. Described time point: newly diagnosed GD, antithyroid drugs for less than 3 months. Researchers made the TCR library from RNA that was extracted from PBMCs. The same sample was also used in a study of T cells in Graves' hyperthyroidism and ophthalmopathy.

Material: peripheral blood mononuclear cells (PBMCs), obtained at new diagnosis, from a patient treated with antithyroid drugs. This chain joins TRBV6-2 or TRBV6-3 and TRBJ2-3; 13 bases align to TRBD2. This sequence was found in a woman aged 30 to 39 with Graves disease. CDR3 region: CASSYSTSGRVDTQYF. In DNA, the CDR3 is TGTGCCAGCAGTTACTCAACTAGCGGGAGGGTAGATACGCAGTATTTT.